This T cell receptor beta chain was sequenced in a study of human T cells and chemical hapten exposure. In the study overall: For the roughly 25-week duration of the study, patients were given weekly doses of diphenylcyclopropenone on the scalp.

Single cDNA molecules in the library carried unique molecular identifiers attached during preparation. TCRdb analysed the RACE reads with MiXCR anew, one entry per CDR3 protein. The table lists about 380,000 distinct CDR3 sequences, approximately 5.1% of them singletons, with 2.5% to 3% in the top ten. This CDR3 comprises 14 residues. The germline V and J ends were trimmed by 3 bases and 2 bases, with 12 bases remaining between them. Germline lookup yields CDR1 SGHRS and CDR2 YFSETQ. This clonotype appeared many times. Sample time point: pre-sensitization, week 0. Treatment noted: therapeutic diphenylcyclopropenone sensitization with weekly scalp DPC.

This sample comprised whole blood, obtained in connection with sensitization to the hapten diphenylcyclopropenone (DPC). The sequence derives from a woman aged 45 to 65 with alopecia areata. Some clones in this sample may be carry-over from other donors' samples. V is TRBV5-1 and J is TRBJ2-7, with a possible D match to TRBD1 (6 bases). CDR3 bases: TGCGCCAGCAGCTCGACGCAGGGGACCTACGAGCAGTACTTC. Amino acids: CASSSTQGTYEQYF.